The T cell receptor beta chain described here comes from a study of T cells in Graves' hyperthyroidism and ophthalmopathy. Study-wide results and limits: Progression to ophthalmopathy was predicted a median of approximately 6.4 months early. Among clonotypes expanded in thyroid above 0.001, most were also found in blood.

Amplification of TCR beta CDR3 regions was performed using RNA transcripts as template. First-round RT-PCR targeting the TCR CDR3 was performed with the HTBI primer set. TCRdb called the multiplex PCR reads again in MiXCR, with one record for every CDR3 protein. The data hold approximately 400,000 distinct CDR3 sequences, with over 12% observed a single time. Notes on this clonotype: The target antigen is unknown. A read error is possible here, since a much larger clone lies one base away.

It was uncontrolled infection, other autoimmune disease, pregnancy or lactation that excluded patients. From more than 9.5 ml of fresh peripheral blood, PBMCs were isolated. This sequence was found in a man in his fifties or sixties with Graves' ophthalmopathy. What was sequenced was blood.

In DNA, the CDR3 is TGTGCCAGCAGCCTTAGGACAGGGGGGGTGTTCTCTGGGGCCGACGTCCTGACTTTC. Its translation is CASSLRTGGVFSGADVLTF. The J gene is TRBJ2-6, the V gene TRBV7-2; 10 positions match TRBD1. CDR1 and CDR2 (germline): SGHTA, FQGNSA. The CDR3 has 19 residues.